This section outlines one T cell receptor (beta chain) sequence together with its context. This CDR3 region has 11 residues. Germline CDR1 reads SGHAT; CDR2 reads FQNNGV. TCRdb re-derived calls from the PCR reads in MiXCR, one entry per CDR3 protein. Of some 3,500 distinct CDR3 sequences detected, 64% appear once; the ten largest clones hold 15% to 20%. These data come from a study of CD4 and CD8 cells across lung adenocarcinoma regions. Donors had localized lung adenocarcinoma, a non-small cell lung cancer. The sample was CD4+ T cells from the margin of a lung tumor. This sequence originates from a female donor with lung adenocarcinoma. The CD4 and CD8 labels of this study may be unreliable. The chain has TRBV11-2 and TRBJ2-5; D unclear. TRBJ2-7 matches the DNA end more closely, so the J call is doubtful. The CDR3 is CASSRYYEQYF. The CDR3 bases are TGTGCCAGCAGTCGCTACTACGAGCAGTACTTC.